These 13 T cell receptor beta chains came from one sample sequenced in a study of T-cell memory formation after mild COVID-19. A single record per CDR3 protein comes from TCRdb applying MiXCR to the 5' RACE reads. This table holds hundreds of thousands of distinct CDR3 sequences, roughly 22% found once. Sequencing input: PBMCs or a T cell subset sorted from them (not recorded which). These receptors came from an adult woman who had mild COVID-19 (a few samples of this study predate the infection). Cell type and time point are not known.

The count of this clonotype is one. CDR3 in amino acids: CASSLGGTGYTGELFF. The CDR3 region has the DNA TGTGCCAGCAGCTTAGGTGGGACAGGGTACACCGGGGAGCTGTTTTTT. This chain links TRBV7-8 with TRBJ2-2, with 9 bases that match TRBD1. Germline CDR1 and CDR2: SGHVS and FQNEAQ. The CDR3 runs to 16 residues. V gave up 1 base and J gave up 3 bases; unmatched junction bases: 3.

A few counts support this clonotype. V is TRBV11-2 and J is TRBJ2-1; maybe TRBD2 (5 bases). This CDR3 region has 16 residues. V lost 5 bases, J lost 4 bases, and 18 bases lay in between. The germline V gene has CDR1 SGHAT and CDR2 FQNNGV. The CDR3 reads CASSPAGSRSYNEQFF. For the CDR3, the DNA is TGTGCCAGCAGCCCTGCTGGGAGCCGCAGTTACAATGAGCAGTTCTTC.

This clonotype has just a few counts. This sequence joins TRBV21-1 and TRBJ1-4; the DNA was not compared with TRBD1, the D call given in the table. TRBV21-1 is annotated as a pseudogene. The CDR3 totals 13 residues. The CDR3 protein is CVQEGTGSEKLFF. The DNA of the CDR3 is TGTGTACAGGAGGGGACAGGGAGTGAAAAACTGTTTTTT.

The rearrangement uses TRBV10-3 and TRBJ2-3; D perhaps matches TRBD1 (7 bases). Germline V gene data show CDR1 as ENHRY and CDR2 as SYGVKD. The CDR3 has 15 residues. Trimming took off 4 bases at V and 1 base at J, with 12 bases between the two ends. CDR3 protein: CAISAGDSGTDTQYF. The CDR3 DNA sequence: TGTGCCATCAGTGCGGGGGACAGTGGCACAGATACGCAGTATTTT.

V is TRBV20-1 and J is TRBJ2-7; D uncertain. The germline V gene encodes CDR1 DFQATT and CDR2 SNEGSKA (reference sequence). The CDR3 sequence is 11 residues long. Trimming cost V 4 bases and J 3 bases, with 7 bases left between them. The chain's CDR3 is CSAIRHYEQYF. In DNA, the CDR3 is TGCAGTGCTATCAGACACTACGAGCAGTACTTC.

The chain links TRBV20-1 to TRBJ2-1; 7 nucleotides match TRBD2. Germline V gene lookup returns CDR1 DFQATT and CDR2 SNEGSKA (reference sequence). V dropped 3 bases and J dropped 2; count of bases not matched to a gene: 4. This CDR3 is 14 amino acids long. This chain's CDR3 is CSASSGGTYNEQFF. The CDR3, as DNA: TGCAGTGCTAGCTCCGGGGGGACCTACAATGAGCAGTTCTTC.

This clonotype has only a few counts. The V call is TRBV3-1, the J call TRBJ1-1; TRBD1 agrees at 7 bases. Germline lookup yields CDR1 LGHDT and CDR2 YNNKEL (reference sequence). This CDR3 is built from 13 residues. Trimming removed 2 bases from V and 5 bases from J; junction bases left unmatched: 2. In nucleotides, the CDR3 is TGTGCCAGCAGCCAACAGGGGGAGACTGAAGCTTTCTTT. It codes for CASSQQGETEAFF.

V usage is TRBV6-2 or TRBV6-3 and J usage is TRBJ2-5; 11 nucleotides align to TRBD2. Germline trimming cut 6 bases from V and 2 bases from J; bases unmatched to any gene: 8. CDR3 length: 16 residues. The germline gives CDR1 MNHEY, CDR2 SVGEGT. DNA of the CDR3: TGTGCCAGCAGCTCCCCGGGACTAGCGGCGCAAGAGACCCAGTACTTC. It codes for CASSSPGLAAQETQYF.

This clonotype was picked up a small number of times. The chain couples TRBV7-9 to TRBJ2-7; D is unclear. Germline-derived CDR1 and CDR2 are SEHNR and FQNEAQ (reference sequence). CDR3 length: 14 residues. The V end was cut by 5 bases, the J end by 2 bases, with 13 bases between. This CDR3 is CASSPLLRPYEQYF. Here the CDR3 DNA reads TGTGCCAGCAGCCCCCTTTTGAGACCCTACGAGCAGTACTTC.

The J gene is TRBJ1-2, the V gene TRBV29-1; D is undetermined. V shed 7 bases and J shed 0 bases, with 18 bases lying between them. CDR3 length: 15 residues. In germline, CDR1 is SQVTM, CDR2 ANQGSEA. The CDR3, as DNA: TGCAGCGCGGGTCAGGAGCTTCTAGCTAACTATGGCTACACCTTC. This sequence encodes CSAGQELLANYGYTF.

This clonotype was seen at least ten times. This chain connects TRBV7-2 to TRBJ2-3; possibly TRBD2 for D (6 bases). There are 16 residues in the CDR3. Germline V CDR1 and CDR2: SGHTA, FQGNSA. The V gene lost 0 bases and the J gene lost 0 bases, with 10 bases spanning the gap. The CDR3 DNA sequence: TGTGCCAGCAGCTTAGCGTTAGCGGCTAGCACAGATACGCAGTATTTT. Translated, it gives CASSLALAASTDTQYF.

This clonotype was seen more than once but under ten times. CDR3 amino acids: CSARDQREWIEQFF. The CDR3 DNA is TGCAGTGCTAGAGACCAGCGGGAGTGGATTGAGCAGTTCTTC. The chain is built from TRBV20-1 and TRBJ2-1, with TRBD2 matching 8 bases. V trimming: 0 bases; J trimming: 9 bases; junction bases outside the gene matches: 7. Germline CDR1 is DFQATT and CDR2 is SNEGSKA (reference sequence). The CDR3 is made up of 14 amino acids.

The chain carries TRBV11-2 and TRBJ2-5, with a tentative D call TRBD2 (6 bases). Germline CDR1 is SGHAT and CDR2 is FQNNGV. The CDR3 length is 15 residues. The V end was cut by 4 bases, the J end by 5 bases, with 17 bases between. The chain's CDR3 is CASSWGTPGAETQYF. CDR3 DNA sequence: TGTGCCAGCAGCTGGGGGACTCCCGGGGCGGAGACCCAGTACTTC.